Listed below are T cell receptor beta chains from one sample, sequenced in a study of CD8+ T cells in alopecia areata. Measured with immunoSEQ multiplex PCR; TCRdb has only the in-frame clones, and not every one. The sample contains approximately 100,000 clones, 45% to 60% of which appear only once. The sample comprised CD4+ T cells sorted from blood. These receptors came from a human donor in good health. The conserved cysteine and the conserved F or W are not part of the CDR3 here.

V,J,length,CDR3
TRBV6-1,TRBJ2-6,13,ASSAEESGANVLT
TRBV4-3,TRBJ2-3,14,ASSQETSGGADTQY
TRBV29-1,TRBJ2-7,11,SAISGTAYEQY
TRBV7-9,TRBJ1-4,13,ASSLVAGGNEKLF
TRBV29-1,TRBJ2-7,12,SVEGGGTSYEQY
TRBV6-6,TRBJ2-5,12,ASSRGGGQETQY
TRBV4-1,TRBJ1-2,14,ASSQDFGGMRSGYT
TRBV23-1,TRBJ2-6,15,ASSQLEFRSGANVLT
TRBV5-1,TRBJ2-5,14,ASSGKLAGELKTQY
TRBV7-9,TRBJ2-5,13,ASSKSSSYEETQY
TRBV18,TRBJ1-2,11,ASSPGQEGGYT
TRBV7-9,TRBJ2-3,13,ASSLRTSGADTQY
TRBV29-1,TRBJ1-1,10,SVEDVGTEAF
TRBV6-6,TRBJ1-5,13,ASSQDRLGNQPQH
TRBV7-2,TRBJ2-5,13,ASSRLAGGYVTQY
TRBV25-1,TRBJ1-5,16,ASSPDKSDGGWNQPQH
TRBV15,TRBJ1-6,12,ATSSLGHNSPLH
TRBV29-1,TRBJ1-3,12,SVGDRGLGNTIY
TRBV6-5,TRBJ1-3,13,ASSYDRAGGNTIY
TRBV5-1,TRBJ1-2,10,ASSFKGVGYT
TRBV2,TRBJ2-5,13,ASSATGAVQETQY
TRBV7-3,TRBJ2-7,12,ASSLGQIGGEQY
TRBV29-1,TRBJ2-5,14,SVESWAEGPTETQY
TRBV15,TRBJ1-5,13,ATSRNTNSNQPQH